One sample yielded the 27 T cell receptor beta chains listed below, sequenced in a study of T cell responses to AZD1222 COVID-19 vaccine. Assay used: immunoSEQ multiplex PCR; TCRdb lists only in-frame clones, some missing. The sample has approximately 150,000 clones; 92% are singletons. The starting material was peripheral blood, obtained 28 days after the second AZD1222 dose. These TCRs come from an adult who received the AZD1222 COVID-19 vaccine.

The chain has TRBV11-3 and TRBJ2-1; unclear D gene. The V gene's germline CDR1 is SGHNT and CDR2 YENEEA. The V end was cut by 1 base, the J end by 4 bases, with 5 bases between. CDR3 length: 13 residues. The CDR3 region has the DNA TGTGCCAGCAGCTTAGGAAGTTACAATGAGCAGTTCTTC. This translates into CASSLGSYNEQFF.

The chain recombines TRBV30 with TRBJ2-2, with TRBD2 matching 8 bases. This CDR3 is built from 16 residues. The V gene's germline CDR1 is GTSNPN and CDR2 SVGIG (reference sequence). V gave up 0 bases and J gave up 2 bases; unmatched junction bases: 5. CDR3 nucleotide sequence: TGTGCCTGGAGTGTCTTTGCGGGGGGTAACACCGGGGAGCTGTTTTTT. This encodes CAWSVFAGGNTGELFF.

The genes are TRBV5-1 and TRBJ1-2; D not resolved. V dropped 0 bases and J dropped 4 bases, with 10 bases sitting between them. CDR1 is SGHRS and CDR2 is YFSETQ in the germline V gene. This CDR3 has 14 residues. The CDR3 nucleotides read TGCGCCAGCAGCTTGGGAAGCGGGAGCTATGGCTACACCTTC. This translates into CASSLGSGSYGYTF.

J is TRBJ2-2 and V is TRBV5-4; D is uncertain. The ends were cut back, 0 bases at V and 3 bases at J, with 9 bases in the middle. The CDR3 runs 15 residues. CDR1 is SGHNT and CDR2 is YYREEE in the germline V gene (reference sequence). CDR3 sequence reads: CASSLGGVDTGELFF. CDR3 DNA sequence: TGTGCCAGCAGCTTGGGAGGTGTGGACACCGGGGAGCTGTTTTTT.

The genes are TRBV28 and TRBJ1-6, with D possibly TRBD1 on 5 matching bases. The V gene's germline CDR1 is MDHEN and CDR2 SYDVKM. V was pared by 5 bases and J by 10 bases, with 15 bases between. The CDR3 covers 14 residues. The CDR3 DNA reads as TGTGCCAGCAGTCCCCCCAGGGTGGGATCACCCCTCCACTTT. Amino acid sequence: CASSPPRVGSPLHF. Full variable domain (remainder filled in from reference TRBV28 and TRBJ1-6): DVKVTQSSRYLVKRTGEKVFLECVQDMDHENMFWYRQDPGLGLRLIYFSYDVKMKEKGDIPEGYSVSREKKERFSLILESASTNQTSMYLCASSPPRVGSPLHFGNGTRLTVT.

J is TRBJ2-4 and V is TRBV12-3 or TRBV12-4; TRBD2 is a possible D gene (5 bases). The CDR3 is 13 residues long. The ends were cut back, 5 bases at V and 0 bases at J, with 5 bases in the middle. The CDR3 spells CASSAGAKNIQYF. The CDR3, as DNA: TGTGCCAGCAGTGCGGGAGCCAAAAACATTCAGTACTTC.

The CDR3 sequence: CASSQGQGYGYTF. The CDR3 coding sequence is TGTGCCAGCAGTCAGGGACAGGGTTATGGCTACACCTTC. The chain is built from TRBV28 and TRBJ1-2, with TRBD1 matching 9 bases. The CDR3 consists of 13 residues. V lost 5 bases and J lost 5; bases outside the gene matches: 3. Germline V CDR1 and CDR2: MDHEN, SYDVKM.

The CDR3 sequence is CASSAGGRTEAFF. In nucleotides, the CDR3 is TGTGCCAGCAGCGCGGGGGGCCGGACTGAAGCTTTCTTT. The rearrangement joins TRBV6-2 or TRBV6-3 to TRBJ1-1, with a weak D call TRBD1 (6 bases). Looked up from germline, CDR1 is MNHEY and CDR2 is SVGEGT. V was shortened by 6 bases and J by 5 bases, with 13 bases between the two germline ends. This CDR3 comprises 13 residues.

The chain carries TRBV6-5 and TRBJ1-6; D gene ambiguous. V lost 7 bases, J lost 9 bases, and 10 bases lay in between. The CDR3 runs 12 residues. CDR1 and CDR2 (germline): MNHEY, SVGAGI. The CDR3 region is CASIEVGSPLHF. CDR3 nucleotide sequence: TGTGCCAGCATCGAAGTTGGTTCACCCCTCCACTTT.

This chain uses TRBV4-1 with TRBJ1-2, with 9 nucleotides matching TRBD1. CDR1 and CDR2 from the germline V gene are MGHRA and YSYEKL. This CDR3 has 16 amino acids. V trimming: 4 bases; J trimming: 6 bases; junction bases outside the gene matches: 12. The CDR3 sequence: CASSPERDRVFDGYTF. CDR3 DNA: TGCGCCAGCAGCCCAGAGAGGGACAGGGTTTTTGATGGCTACACCTTC.

V is TRBV7-9 and J is TRBJ1-2; the D is unclear. V lost 5 bases to trimming and J lost 8 bases, with 9 bases between them. CDR3 length: 11 amino acids. CDR1 and CDR2 from the germline V gene are SEHNR and FQNEAQ (reference sequence). DNA of the CDR3: TGTGCCAGCAGCCCCCTTGCAGGCTACACCTTC. Encoded protein: CASSPLAGYTF. Variable domain in full (rest from reference TRBV7-9 and TRBJ1-2): DTGVSQNPRHKITKRGQNVTFRCDPISEHNRLYWYRQTLGQGPEFLTYFQNEAQLEKSRLLSDRFSAERPKGSFSTLEIQRTEQGDSAMYLCASSPLAGYTFGSGTRLTVV.

The chain joins TRBV7-2 to TRBJ1-3; D may be TRBD1 (5 bases). CDR1 is SGHTA and CDR2 is FQGNSA in the germline V gene. The CDR3 has 16 residues. V was clipped by 2 bases and J by 1 base, with 12 bases between them. CDR3 residues: CASSLSTGWSGNTIYF. CDR3 sequence (DNA): TGTGCCAGCAGCTTAAGTACAGGCTGGTCTGGAAACACCATATATTTT. Full variable domain (remainder filled in from reference TRBV7-2 and TRBJ1-3): GAGVSQSPSNKVTEKGKDVELRCDPISGHTALYWYRQSLGQGLEFLIYFQGNSAPDKSGLPSDRFSAERTGGSVSTLTIQRTQQEDSAVYLCASSLSTGWSGNTIYFGEGSWLTVV.

The chain uses TRBV10-3 and TRBJ1-1, with a possible D match to TRBD1 (5 bases). In germline, CDR1 is ENHRY, CDR2 SYGVKD. This CDR3 is built from 13 residues. Trimming took 4 bases from V and 5 from J, leaving 11 bases between them. The CDR3 loop reads CAISGRGKTEAFF. CDR3 DNA sequence: TGTGCCATCAGTGGAAGGGGAAAGACTGAAGCTTTCTTT.

The rearrangement links TRBV11-2 to TRBJ1-5, with 7 bases fitting TRBD1. J was trimmed by 2 bases and V by 5 bases; bases with no gene match: 3. CDR3 length equals 14 residues. The germline CDR1 and CDR2 sequences are SGHAT and FQNNGV. The CDR3 DNA follows: TGTGCCAGCAGCCCTGGACAGGGCAATCAGCCCCAGCATTTT. This codes for CASSPGQGNQPQHF.

The J gene is TRBJ1-1, the V gene TRBV19, with 9 bases identical to TRBD1. J gave up 3 bases and V 5 bases, and 4 bases lay outside the gene matches. The length of the CDR3 is 14 residues. Germline loops: CDR1 LNHDA, CDR2 SQIVND (reference sequence). CDR3 region: CASSLGQGYTEAFF. For the CDR3, the DNA is TGTGCCAGTAGTTTGGGACAGGGCTACACTGAAGCTTTCTTT.

The CDR3 spells CASSSWGSPTDTQYF. The CDR3 DNA reads as TGTGCCAGCAGCTCCTGGGGGTCTCCCACAGATACGCAGTATTTT. The J gene is TRBJ2-3, the V gene TRBV5-5; D may correspond to TRBD1 or TRBD2 (5 bases each). Deletions cut 3 bases from V and 2 bases from J, with 13 bases between. Germline V gene sequence: CDR1 SGHKS, CDR2 YYEKEE (reference sequence). This CDR3 region has 15 residues. The complete variable domain, with remaining parts taken from reference TRBV5-5 and TRBJ2-3, reads DAGVTQSPTHLIKTRGQQVTLRCSPISGHKSVSWYQQVLGQGPQFIFQYYEKEERGRGNFPDRFSARQFPNYSSELNVNALLLGDSALYLCASSSWGSPTDTQYFGPGTRLTVL.

The V call is TRBV4-3, the J call TRBJ1-2, with 9 positions matching TRBD1. The CDR3 is 14 amino acids. V lost 8 bases, J lost 4 bases, and 8 bases stayed unmatched. Germline V gene lookup returns CDR1 LGHNA and CDR2 YSLEER. DNA for the CDR3: TGCGCCAGCGCCCCGGGACAGGGCGTCTATGGCTACACCTTC. Amino acids: CASAPGQGVYGYTF.

The CDR3 sequence: CASSLGSGGAFF. CDR3 coding DNA: TGTGCCAGCAGCTTGGGTTCAGGGGGGGCTTTCTTT. The V and J genes are TRBV5-8 and TRBJ1-1; 7 bases line up with TRBD1. Unmatched junction bases numbered 4, after V lost 0 bases and J lost 11 bases. CDR3 length: 12 amino acids. Germline lookup yields CDR1 SGHTS and CDR2 YDEGEE.

The CDR3 nucleotides read TGTGCCAGCAGTTCGGGGGAGGTATCTGGGGCCAACGTCCTGACTTTC. Translating gives CASSSGEVSGANVLTF. V usage is TRBV27 and J usage is TRBJ2-6; TRBD2 is a possible D gene (6 bases). CDR3 length: 16 residues. The V end lost 4 bases, the J end lost 1 base, and 11 bases lay between the germline ends. Germline V lookup: CDR1 MNHEY, CDR2 SMNVEV (reference sequence).

The chain couples TRBV6-5 to TRBJ1-1; D remains ambiguous. The V and J ends lost 3 bases and 1 base respectively, with 9 bases between them. This CDR3 region has 14 residues. From germline, CDR1 is MNHEY and CDR2 SVGAGI. The chain's CDR3 is CASSYSTGNTEAFF. In DNA, the CDR3 is TGTGCCAGCAGTTATAGCACCGGGAACACTGAAGCTTTCTTT.

The J gene is TRBJ2-7, the V gene TRBV4-1, with D possibly being TRBD2 (6 bases). The CDR3 length is 15 residues. Trimming removed 4 bases from V and 2 bases from J, with 15 bases in between. In germline, CDR1 is MGHRA, CDR2 YSYEKL. CDR3 in amino acids: CASSLLAEGAYEQYF. CDR3 in DNA: TGCGCCAGCAGCCTATTAGCGGAAGGAGCCTACGAGCAGTACTTC.

The chain is built from TRBV4-1 and TRBJ2-2; D remains unclear. V dropped 2 bases and J dropped 7 bases, with 5 bases sitting between them. The CDR3 runs to 12 residues. Germline loops: CDR1 MGHRA, CDR2 YSYEKL. The DNA for the CDR3 is TGCGCCAGCAGCCAACTTCACGGGGAGCTGTTTTTT. It translates to CASSQLHGELFF.

The rearrangement joins TRBV6-5 to TRBJ1-2; D is perhaps TRBD1 (6 bases). This CDR3 has 13 amino acids. Germline lookup yields CDR1 MNHEY and CDR2 SVGAGI. The V end was cut by 0 bases, the J end by 10 bases, with 12 bases between. This CDR3 is CASSYSQGPPYTF. CDR3 coding DNA: TGTGCCAGCAGTTACTCTCAGGGGCCGCCCTACACCTTC.

V gene TRBV4-1 combines with J gene TRBJ2-1, with D uncertain. The germline V gene encodes CDR1 MGHRA and CDR2 YSYEKL. The V gene lost 2 bases and the J gene lost 5 bases, with 7 bases spanning the gap. The CDR3 is made up of 13 amino acids. The CDR3 DNA is TGCGCCAGCAGCCAACCGGGCAACAATGAGCAGTTCTTC. This encodes CASSQPGNNEQFF.

V is TRBV24-1 and J is TRBJ2-7, with 7 bases that match TRBD1. This CDR3 spans 13 amino acids. V shed 4 bases and J 5 bases; nucleotides not matched to a gene: 4. Germline values: CDR1 KGHDR, CDR2 SFDVKD. This CDR3 is CATSDPTGNEQYF. Written as DNA, the CDR3 is TGTGCCACCAGTGACCCGACAGGGAACGAGCAGTACTTC.

The chain carries TRBV6-6 and TRBJ2-5; the D is unclear. V was shortened by 6 bases and J by 2 bases, with 7 bases between the two germline ends. The germline V gene encodes CDR1 MNHNY and CDR2 SVGAGI (reference sequence). This CDR3 spans 12 amino acids. The CDR3 nucleotides are TGTGCCAGCAGGATCCTTCAAGAGACCCAGTACTTC. As protein: CASRILQETQYF.

The rearrangement joins TRBV2 to TRBJ1-1, with D possibly being TRBD1 (6 bases). This CDR3 is 13 amino acids long. Trimming took 0 bases from V and 8 from J, leaving 10 bases between them. Germline assignment: CDR1 SNHLY and CDR2 FYNNEI. CDR3 nucleotide sequence: TGTGCCAGCAGTGAAGCGTTCGACAGGGAAGCTTTCTTT. The encoded protein is CASSEAFDREAFF.